This TCR beta chain was recorded in a study of shared clonotypes between healthy human individuals. Whole-study findings and limits: An effect of sequencing depth on clonotype sharing among donors was expected.

Germline assignment: CDR1 MNHEY and CDR2 SVGAGI. The CDR3 consists of 16 residues. V was pared by 2 bases and J by 4 bases, with 15 bases between. Only Caucasian adults living in Nashville, Tennessee made up the donor group. Assay: immunoSEQ multiplex PCR; the TCRdb copy retains only in-frame clones and omits some. The repertoire holds over 400,000 clones, around 95% seen once, with around 0.067% in the top ten. For this clone: The target antigen is unknown.

Sequenced input: naive CD4+ T cells sorted from blood. Subset defined: CD45RA+ positively selected. The chain joins TRBV6-5 to TRBJ2-1, with a tentative D call TRBD1 (6 bases). The TCR comes from a young woman in good health. The CDR3 region has the DNA TGTGCCAGCAGTTACGGTTTAACAGGGAGATACAATGAGCAGTTCTTC. This encodes CASSYGLTGRYNEQFF.